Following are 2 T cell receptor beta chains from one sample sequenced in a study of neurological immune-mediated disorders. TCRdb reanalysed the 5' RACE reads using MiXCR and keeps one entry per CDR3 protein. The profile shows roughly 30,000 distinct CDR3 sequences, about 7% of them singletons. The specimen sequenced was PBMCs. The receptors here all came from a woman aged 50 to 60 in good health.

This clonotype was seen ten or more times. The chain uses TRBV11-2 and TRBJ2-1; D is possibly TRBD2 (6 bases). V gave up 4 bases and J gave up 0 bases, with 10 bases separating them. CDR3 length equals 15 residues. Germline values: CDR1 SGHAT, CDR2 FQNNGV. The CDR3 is CASSSGLRSYNEQFF. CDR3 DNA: TGTGCCAGCAGCTCGGGACTCCGCTCCTACAATGAGCAGTTCTTC.

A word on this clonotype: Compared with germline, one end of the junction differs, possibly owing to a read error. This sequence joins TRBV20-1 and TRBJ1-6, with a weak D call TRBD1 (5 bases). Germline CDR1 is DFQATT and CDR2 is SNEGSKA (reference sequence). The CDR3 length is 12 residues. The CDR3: CSARDLGESLQF. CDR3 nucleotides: TGCAGTGCTAGAGATTTGGGGGAATCCCTCCAATTT.